Below are 14 T cell receptor beta chains sequenced from a single sample in a study of shared clonotypes between healthy human individuals. TCRdb's table, derived via immunoSEQ multiplex PCR, lists solely in-frame clones and lacks some. The top ten clones hold 0.35% to 0.45% of a sample with about 2.3 million clones, more than 80% of them seen once. Sequencing was performed on naive CD4+ T cells from PBMCs. Subset in this sample: CD45RA+ positively selected. These TCRs come from a man in his late teens or twenties in good health. Some clones in this sample may be carry-over from other donors' samples.

V is TRBV6-6 and J is TRBJ2-2; D is unclear. Germline V gene sequence: CDR1 MNHNY, CDR2 SVGAGI (reference sequence). This CDR3 has 15 residues. V lost 0 bases and J 5 bases, leaving 10 bases between the germline ends. CDR3: CASSYSAERTGELFF. The CDR3 DNA follows: TGTGCCAGCAGTTACTCGGCCGAGAGGACCGGGGAGCTGTTTTTT.

This clone occurred a few times. A much larger clone lies a single base off, so this may be a read error. Other nucleotide sequences from this sample produce the same CDR3. The V and J genes are TRBV5-1 and TRBJ1-5; no reliable D call. The CDR3 length is 13 residues. The V end lost 0 bases, the J end lost 2 bases, and 3 bases lay between the germline ends. Germline V lookup: CDR1 SGHRS, CDR2 YFSETQ. This CDR3 reads CASSLDGNQPQHF. The CDR3 DNA reads as TGCGCCAGCAGCTTGGATGGCAATCAGCCCCAGCATTTT. Combining the CDR3 with reference TRBV5-1 and TRBJ1-5 gives the whole variable domain KAGVTQTPRYLIKTRGQQVTLSCSPISGHRSVSWYQQTPGQGLQFLFEYFSETQRNKGNFPGRFSGRQFSNSRSEMNVSTLELGDSALYLCASSLDGNQPQHFGDGTRLSIL.

With regard to this clone: The same CDR3 arises from other DNA sequences in this sample as well. This chain joins TRBV9 and TRBJ1-4, with 8 nucleotides matching TRBD1. The CDR3 totals 14 residues. J was trimmed by 8 bases and V by 0 bases; bases with no gene match: 3. Germline V gene data show CDR1 as SGDLS and CDR2 as YYNGEE. CDR3 nucleotide sequence: TGTGCCAGCAGCGTAGACAGGGGGGGCGAAAAACTGTTTTTT. Translating it yields CASSVDRGGEKLFF.

The genes are TRBV5-1 and TRBJ2-7; maybe TRBD1 (7 bases). The CDR3 totals 15 residues. Per the germline V gene, CDR1 is SGHRS and CDR2 is YFSETQ. Trimming cost V 4 bases and J 2 bases, with 16 bases left between them. This CDR3 is CASSTEGAHPYEQYF. As DNA, the CDR3 is TGCGCCAGCAGCACGGAGGGGGCCCATCCCTACGAGCAGTACTTC.

As DNA, the CDR3 is TGTGCCAGCAGCTTAGTTGGCCCGGGACAGCCGAAAGTGTATGGCTACACCTTC. Protein product: CASSLVGPGQPKVYGYTF. The chain links TRBV11-2 to TRBJ1-2; TRBD1 matches 7 bases. The CDR3 covers 18 residues. CDR1 is SGHAT, CDR2 FQNNGV, per germline. The trim removed 1 base at V and 5 bases at J, leaving 16 bases unmatched.

CDR3 nucleotide sequence: TGTGCCAGCAGCGAGAGTGGGGTGGTCGCCTACAATGAGCAGTTCTTC. It is translated as CASSESGVVAYNEQFF. The genes are TRBV11-3 and TRBJ2-1; D is unresolved. The V and J ends lost 5 bases and 2 bases respectively, with 16 bases between them. The CDR3 length is 16 residues. Germline assignment: CDR1 SGHNT and CDR2 YENEEA. Drawing the rest from reference TRBV11-3 and TRBJ2-1, the complete variable domain is EAGVVQSPRYKIIEKKQPVAFWCNPISGHNTLYWYLQNLGQGPELLIRYENEEAVDDSQLPKDRFSAERLKGVDSTLKIQPAELGDSAVYLCASSESGVVAYNEQFFGPGTRLTVL.

In nucleotides, the CDR3 is TGTGCCAGCTCCCCCCGCGGACAGGGGGCCCGCAGCGACGGCTACACCTTC. It yields the protein CASSPRGQGARSDGYTF. This chain joins TRBV18 and TRBJ1-2; 11 positions agree with TRBD1. This CDR3 spans 17 amino acids. The ends lost 6 bases at V and 8 bases at J; junction bases unmatched: 17. Germline V gene data show CDR1 as KGHSH and CDR2 as LQKENI.

This rearrangement joins TRBV18 to TRBJ1-5; D call uncertain. Trimming took 3 bases from V and 9 from J, leaving 18 bases between them. Germline V gene lookup returns CDR1 KGHSH and CDR2 LQKENI. CDR3 size: 15 residues. The CDR3 is CASSPARLWEPPQHF. In nucleotides, the CDR3 is TGTGCCAGCTCACCCGCGAGGCTCTGGGAACCGCCCCAGCATTTT.

Comment on this clone: The same CDR3 also results from other DNA sequences found in this sample. The V call is TRBV29-1, the J call TRBJ2-7; a weak D match, TRBD1 (6 bases). Trimming took off 4 bases at V and 2 bases at J, with 12 bases between the two ends. The CDR3 totals 13 residues. Germline assignment: CDR1 SQVTM and CDR2 ANQGSEA. CDR3 in amino acids: CSVGAGATYEQYF. CDR3 DNA: TGCAGCGTTGGGGCAGGGGCCACCTACGAGCAGTACTTC.

This chain links TRBV29-1 with TRBJ1-1; 10 bases are a match to TRBD1. J lost 5 bases, V lost 6 bases, and 15 bases had no gene match. The CDR3 loop spans 16 amino acids. Germline V gives CDR1 SQVTM, CDR2 ANQGSEA. This CDR3 is CSVEGQGTKRRTEAFF. The CDR3 DNA follows: TGCAGCGTGGAGGGACAGGGGACTAAGAGACGGACTGAAGCTTTCTTT.

The chain joins TRBV19 to TRBJ2-1; TRBD2 agrees at 13 bases. The CDR3 extends over 15 amino acids. V gave up 5 bases and J gave up 8 bases; unmatched junction bases: 6. In germline, CDR1 is LNHDA, CDR2 SQIVND (reference sequence). CDR3: CASSLGLAGAHEQFF. The CDR3 coding sequence is TGTGCCAGTAGTCTCGGACTAGCGGGAGCCCATGAGCAGTTCTTC.

The rearrangement uses TRBV7-9 and TRBJ1-1, with 9 bases identical to TRBD1. CDR3 length equals 14 residues. Trimming removed 5 bases from V and 5 bases from J; junction bases left unmatched: 6. CDR1 SEHNR and CDR2 FQNEAQ come from the germline V gene (reference sequence). The CDR3 is CASSPTGGATEAFF. CDR3 bases: TGTGCCAGCAGCCCCACAGGGGGCGCAACTGAAGCTTTCTTT.

The V call is TRBV5-6, the J call TRBJ1-5; 10 bases align to TRBD1. V gave up 2 bases and J gave up 9 bases; unmatched junction bases: 8. Germline-derived CDR1 and CDR2 are SGHDT and YYEEEE. There are 15 residues in the CDR3. In DNA, the CDR3 is TGTGCCAGCAGCTTTGGGACAGGGGTGGTCGGGCCCCAGCATTTT. Protein product: CASSFGTGVVGPQHF.

This clone was found once. V is TRBV6-1 and J is TRBJ2-7, with 7 positions matching TRBD1. V was pared by 6 bases and J by 4 bases, with 9 bases of the junction left unmatched. The CDR3 covers 14 residues. Germline lookup yields CDR1 MNHNS and CDR2 SASEGT. The CDR3 spells CASRARDSYYEQYF. The CDR3 DNA reads TGTGCCAGCAGGGCCCGGGACAGTTATTACGAGCAGTACTTC.